Below are 21 T cell receptor beta chains sequenced from a single sample in a study of blood T cell repertoires in COVID-19. The assay was immunoSEQ multiplex PCR, and TCRdb's table has in-frame clones only and misses some. The repertoire holds around 250,000 clones, with around 84% as singletons. Sequencing input: peripheral blood. These receptors were obtained from a woman aged 18-35 years with acute or convalescent COVID-19.

J is TRBJ1-4 and V is TRBV5-1, with TRBD1 identical over 7 bases. V shed 0 bases, J shed 4 bases, and the junction held 9 bases outside the gene matches. This CDR3 region has 17 residues. Germline V gene sequence: CDR1 SGHRS, CDR2 YFSETQ. The CDR3 DNA sequence: TGCGCCAGCAGCTTGGTCTTGGCAGGGGGGATTAATGAAAAACTGTTTTTT. It translates to CASSLVLAGGINEKLFF.

The V gene is TRBV25-1, the J gene TRBJ2-5, with 7 bases identical to TRBD2. V lost 1 base, J lost 4 bases, and 3 bases stayed unmatched. The CDR3 spans 14 residues. Looked up from germline, CDR1 is MGHDK and CDR2 is SYGVNS. CDR3: CASSEWEGPETQYF. As DNA, the CDR3 is TGTGCCAGCAGTGAATGGGAGGGGCCAGAGACCCAGTACTTC. Complete variable domain (other parts from reference TRBV25-1 and TRBJ2-5): EADIYQTPRYLVIGTGKKITLECSQTMGHDKMYWYQQDPGMELHLIHYSYGVNSTEKGDLSSESTVSRIRTEHFPLTLESARPSHTSQYLCASSEWEGPETQYFGPGTRLLVL.

This clone was detected once. V gene TRBV23-1 combines with J gene TRBJ2-3; perhaps TRBD1 as D (6 bases). TRBV23-1 is given ORF status, its function remaining uncertain. V lost 2 bases to trimming and J lost 2 bases, with 14 bases between them. The CDR3 loop spans 16 amino acids. The CDR3 protein is CASSQETGYPTDTQYF. The CDR3 DNA follows: TGCGCCAGCAGTCAAGAGACAGGATACCCCACAGATACGCAGTATTTT.

In DNA, the CDR3 is TGTGCCAGCAGCCCGGTCCAGGGCCAGGTCGGAGAGCAGTACTTC. It yields the protein CASSPVQGQVGEQYF. V gene TRBV7-9 combines with J gene TRBJ2-7; D is perhaps TRBD1 (5 bases). This CDR3 is 15 amino acids long. Germline CDR1 is SEHNR and CDR2 is FQNEAQ (reference sequence). With 5 bases removed from V and 7 bases from J, the gap between germline ends came to 21 bases.

The gene calls are TRBV5-1 and TRBJ2-7, with D perhaps TRBD1 (6 bases). The germline V and J ends were trimmed by 4 bases and 2 bases, with 19 bases remaining between them. Per the germline V gene, CDR1 is SGHRS and CDR2 is YFSETQ. The CDR3 is made up of 16 amino acids. The CDR3 sequence: CASSLDLAGVAYEQYF. The CDR3 nucleotides read TGCGCCAGCAGCCTGGATTTAGCAGGGGTTGCCTACGAGCAGTACTTC.

With respect to this clone: The sample contains more than one DNA sequence encoding this CDR3. The chain links TRBV27 to TRBJ2-1; 8 nucleotides match TRBD1. The CDR3 is made up of 15 amino acids. Per germline, CDR1 MNHEY and CDR2 SMNVEV (reference sequence). V shed 5 bases, J shed 0 bases, and the junction held 3 bases outside the gene matches. The CDR3 region has the DNA TGTGCCAGCAGTCTCGACAGGGGCTCCTACAATGAGCAGTTCTTC. Translated: CASSLDRGSYNEQFF.

The rearrangement links TRBV28 to TRBJ2-7, with D tentatively TRBD2 (7 bases). V was shortened by 10 bases and J by 2 bases, with 15 bases between the two germline ends. Germline V gene data show CDR1 as MDHEN and CDR2 as SYDVKM. CDR3 size: 13 residues. As DNA, the CDR3 is TGTGCCACCATGGGGGGGCGAACCTACGAGCAGTACTTC. This encodes CATMGGRTYEQYF.

The table lists this clone with a few counts. The chain joins TRBV13 to TRBJ1-5; TRBD1 might be the D (5 bases). Germline V gives CDR1 PRHDT, CDR2 FYEKMQ (reference sequence). The CDR3 is 12 amino acids. Trimming shortened V by 3 bases and J by 11 bases, and 11 bases separated the two germline ends. This chain's CDR3 is CASSFGGMAQHF. The CDR3 DNA reads TGTGCCAGCAGCTTCGGGGGTATGGCCCAGCATTTT.

This clone was recorded once. The V gene is TRBV20-1, the J gene TRBJ1-1; no clear D gene. The length of the CDR3 is 11 residues. CDR1 and CDR2 (germline): DFQATT, SNEGSKA (reference sequence). V was cut by 6 bases and J by 6 bases, with 11 bases left in between. The CDR3 coding sequence is TGCAGTGCAAAACGGGAAGCTGAAGCTTTCTTT. Its protein is CSAKREAEAFF.

The chain combines TRBV7-3 with TRBJ2-1; tentative D call: TRBD2 (6 bases). The CDR3 covers 16 residues. V was cut by 5 bases and J by 5 bases, with 19 bases left in between. Looked up from germline, CDR1 is SGHTA and CDR2 is FQGTGA. The CDR3 sequence: CASSPTGLTGHNEQFF. In nucleotides, the CDR3 is TGTGCCAGCAGCCCTACGGGACTTACGGGCCACAATGAGCAGTTCTTC.

This sequence joins TRBV4-3 and TRBJ1-3; 8 nucleotides match TRBD1. The trim removed 1 base at V and 0 bases at J, leaving 14 bases unmatched. CDR3 length equals 20 residues. Germline values: CDR1 LGHNA, CDR2 YSLEER. In nucleotides, the CDR3 is TGCGCCAGCAGCCAAGTGGAGCAGGGGGCGAGTCCCTACTCTGGAAACACCATATATTTT. It yields the protein CASSQVEQGASPYSGNTIYF.

A note on this clone: Other DNA sequences in the same sample also yield this CDR3. V and J are TRBV18 and TRBJ2-7, with 7 positions matching TRBD1. V dropped 2 bases and J dropped 4; count of bases not matched to a gene: 2. Germline CDR1 is KGHSH and CDR2 is LQKENI. This CDR3 contains 13 residues. This chain's CDR3 is CASSPNRGYEQYF. The CDR3 DNA sequence: TGTGCCAGCTCACCAAACAGGGGTTACGAGCAGTACTTC. The entire variable domain, with the rest obtained from reference TRBV18 and TRBJ2-7, is as follows: NAGVMQNPRHLVRRRGQEARLRCSPMKGHSHVYWYRQLPEEGLKFMVYLQKENIIDESGMPKERFSAEFPKEGPSILRIQQVVRGDSAAYFCASSPNRGYEQYFGPGTRLTVT.

The count of this clone is one. The V call is TRBV6-2 or TRBV6-3, the J call TRBJ1-2; D uncertain. Per the germline V gene, CDR1 is MNHEY and CDR2 is SVGEGT. The length of the CDR3 is 14 residues. V lost 4 bases and J lost 8, with 17 bases in between. CDR3 sequence: CASSSPGGFSGYTF. The CDR3 DNA sequence: TGTGCCAGCAGTTCCCCTGGCGGTTTTTCGGGCTACACCTTC.

V usage is TRBV7-8 and J usage is TRBJ2-1; TRBD2 is a possible D gene (5 bases). Trimming stripped 5 bases from V and 6 bases from J, with 11 bases between. Looked up from germline, CDR1 is SGHVS and CDR2 is FQNEAQ. The CDR3 covers 13 residues. This CDR3 reads CASSPWERNEQFF. The CDR3 bases are TGTGCCAGCAGCCCCTGGGAGCGCAATGAGCAGTTCTTC. Full variable domain (rest looked up from reference TRBV7-8 and TRBJ2-1): GAGVSQSPRYKVAKRGQDVALRCDPISGHVSLFWYQQALGQGPEFLTYFQNEAQLDKSGLPSDRFFAERPEGSVSTLKIQRTQQEDSAVYLCASSPWERNEQFFGPGTRLTVL.

This chain joins TRBV13 and TRBJ1-2, with TRBD1 as a possible D gene (6 bases). With 4 bases removed from V and 5 bases from J, the gap between germline ends came to 14 bases. CDR3 size: 14 residues. Looked up from germline, CDR1 is PRHDT and CDR2 is FYEKMQ (reference sequence). In nucleotides, the CDR3 is TGTGCCAGCAGCTCGGGAAAGGGGGTATATGGCTACACCTTC. Amino acids: CASSSGKGVYGYTF.

V gene TRBV6-5 combines with J gene TRBJ2-7, with a tentative D call TRBD2 (6 bases). CDR1 and CDR2 from the germline V gene are MNHEY and SVGAGI. V gave up 0 bases and J gave up 6 bases, with 15 bases separating them. This CDR3 is 15 amino acids long. CDR3 sequence (DNA): TGTGCCAGCAGTTACTCCCCCTATCGAGCGGGCGAGCAGTACTTC. Protein: CASSYSPYRAGEQYF.

The CDR3 DNA follows: TGTGCCAGCAGTACGTTTGGAGCGAACCAGTACTTC. Translated: CASSTFGANQYF. This chain joins TRBV6-2 or TRBV6-3 and TRBJ2-5; D not certain. The V gene's germline CDR1 is MNHEY and CDR2 SVGEGT. CDR3 size: 12 residues. The V end was cut by 5 bases, the J end by 10 bases, with 14 bases between.

The genes are TRBV5-1 and TRBJ1-1, with D perhaps TRBD1 (5 bases). This CDR3 is built from 16 residues. V lost 7 bases and J lost 0, with 19 bases in between. CDR1 and CDR2 (germline): SGHRS, YFSETQ. CDR3 nucleotides: TGCGCCAGCTCCCTGAAATTAGCAGGGATGAACACTGAAGCTTTCTTT. This codes for CASSLKLAGMNTEAFF.

This clone was seen a handful of times. This chain links TRBV20-1 with TRBJ2-7, with 12 bases matching TRBD2. CDR1 is DFQATT and CDR2 is SNEGSKA in the germline V gene (reference sequence). There are 15 residues in the CDR3. The ends lost 3 bases at V and 4 bases at J; junction bases unmatched: 7. The CDR3 bases are TGCAGTGCTAGTGGACTAGCGGGGAGAGTTTACGAGCAGTACTTC. Translation gives CSASGLAGRVYEQYF.

This clone was picked up one time. The chain combines TRBV7-2 with TRBJ2-1, with D unresolved. CDR3 length: 14 residues. V gave up 1 base and J gave up 8 bases, with 12 bases separating them. Germline V gene sequence: CDR1 SGHTA, CDR2 FQGNSA. CDR3: CASSLGPRPYEQFF. CDR3 bases: TGTGCCAGCAGCTTAGGTCCTAGACCATATGAGCAGTTCTTC.

The DNA of the CDR3 is TGCGCCAGCAGCCTTAGCAACCCCGATACGCAGTATTTT. This translates into CASSLSNPDTQYF. The chain has TRBV5-1 and TRBJ2-3; D remains unclear. Germline V lookup: CDR1 SGHRS, CDR2 YFSETQ. This CDR3 region has 13 residues. V lost 4 bases, J lost 6 bases, and 12 bases lay in between.